A single sample is the source of the 30 T cell receptor beta chains below, sequenced in a study of CD4 T cells in relation to SARS-CoV-2 and coronaviruses. Clones were read by immunoSEQ multiplex PCR, and TCRdb kept only the in-frame ones, dropping some. The data hold 35,000 to 45,000 clones, with approximately 84% observed a single time. No antigen has been assigned to these receptors. The sequenced sample consisted of naive CD4+ T cells from PBMCs, cultured in vitro. Subset denoted: naive CD4+ T cells isolated by negative enrichment. These receptors came from an adult with COVID-19.

The chain carries TRBV6-1 and TRBJ2-1, with 8 positions matching TRBD2. Germline V gene sequence: CDR1 MNHNS, CDR2 SASEGT. The CDR3 runs to 15 residues. V was pared by 2 bases and J by 0 bases, with 0 bases of the junction left unmatched. As DNA, the CDR3 is TGTGCCAGCAGTGAACTAGCGGGCTCCTACAATGAGCAGTTCTTC. It translates to CASSELAGSYNEQFF.

V gene TRBV27 combines with J gene TRBJ2-7; D remains ambiguous. V was clipped by 5 bases and J by 4 bases, with 15 bases between them. This CDR3 is built from 14 residues. CDR1 MNHEY and CDR2 SMNVEV come from the germline V gene (reference sequence). The CDR3 DNA follows: TGTGCCAGCAGTATCCGGGCCGTCGAATACGAGCAGTACTTC. This gives the protein CASSIRAVEYEQYF.

The chain has TRBV28 and TRBJ2-2; the D is unclear. Germline values: CDR1 MDHEN, CDR2 SYDVKM. The CDR3 covers 14 residues. Trimming stripped 1 base from V and 4 bases from J, with 7 bases between. The CDR3 protein is CASSLSPVTGELFF. The DNA of the CDR3 is TGTGCCAGCAGTTTATCCCCTGTCACCGGGGAGCTGTTTTTT.

This chain joins TRBV6-5 and TRBJ1-6; TRBD1 aligns across 7 bases. The CDR3 contains 13 residues. Germline-derived CDR1 and CDR2 are MNHEY and SVGAGI. V dropped 6 bases and J dropped 8; count of bases not matched to a gene: 4. This chain's CDR3 is CASSRQGDSPLHF. CDR3 bases: TGTGCCAGCAGCCGACAGGGAGATTCACCCCTCCACTTT.

DNA of the CDR3: TGTGCCAGCAGCACTGGGACTAGCGGTGTTCGGGTGGCCCAGTACTTC. This translates into CASSTGTSGVRVAQYF. The chain carries TRBV7-2 and TRBJ2-5, with 11 bases matching TRBD2. The V gene end was trimmed by 5 bases and the J gene end by 9 bases; junction bases not matched to a gene: 14. The CDR3 totals 16 residues. Per the germline V gene, CDR1 is SGHTA and CDR2 is FQGNSA. Complete variable domain (other parts from reference TRBV7-2 and TRBJ2-5): GAGVSQSPSNKVTEKGKDVELRCDPISGHTALYWYRQSLGQGLEFLIYFQGNSAPDKSGLPSDRFSAERTGGSVSTLTIQRTQQEDSAVYLCASSTGTSGVRVAQYFGPGTRLLVL.

This sequence joins TRBV7-9 and TRBJ1-1, with D perhaps matching TRBD1 (6 bases). There are 14 residues in the CDR3. V was cut by 5 bases and J by 10 bases, with 20 bases left in between. Germline V gene lookup returns CDR1 SEHNR and CDR2 FQNEAQ (reference sequence). CDR3 bases: TGTGCCAGCAGCATACAAGGGGGACTGACGTCAGCTTTCTTT. Translation: CASSIQGGLTSAFF.

The chain carries TRBV18 and TRBJ1-4; D remains ambiguous. V was pared by 0 bases and J by 14 bases, with 16 bases between. Germline V gene lookup returns CDR1 KGHSH and CDR2 LQKENI. The CDR3 is 14 amino acids. In DNA form, the CDR3 reads TGTGCCAGCTCACCACCGTCCGGTAGACTTAAGCTGTTTTTT. It codes for CASSPPSGRLKLFF.

As regards this clone: Compared with germline, one end of the junction differs, possibly owing to a read error. The V gene is TRBV7-9, the J gene TRBJ1-3; TRBD1 agrees at 7 bases. Per the germline V gene, CDR1 is SEHNR and CDR2 is FQNEAQ (reference sequence). This CDR3 is 17 amino acids long. CDR3 protein: CASSLIGGAGSGNTTYF. DNA of the CDR3: TGTGCCAGCAGCTTAATAGGGGGCGCAGGATCTGGAAACACCACATATTTT.

The CDR3 is CASSLRLAGSDTQYF. CDR3 coding DNA: TGTGCCAGCAGTTTGAGGCTAGCGGGATCAGATACGCAGTATTTT. This chain uses TRBV28 with TRBJ2-3, with 9 bases matching TRBD2. This CDR3 is built from 15 residues. Germline lookup yields CDR1 MDHEN and CDR2 SYDVKM. The junction had 5 bases not matched to a gene; V was cut back by 3 bases and J by 4 bases.

The chain carries TRBV7-2 and TRBJ2-3; TRBD1 or TRBD2 may be the D gene (5 bases each). The CDR3 is 16 residues long. Trimming stripped 4 bases from V and 2 bases from J, with 16 bases between. Germline V gene lookup returns CDR1 SGHTA and CDR2 FQGNSA. The CDR3 region has the DNA TGTGCCAGCAGCTCACTGGGACGGAAAAACACAGATACGCAGTATTTT. Encoded protein: CASSSLGRKNTDTQYF.

This clone was seen a single time. J is TRBJ1-3 and V is TRBV4-3; TRBD1 is a possible D gene (6 bases). CDR1 and CDR2 (germline): LGHNA, YSLEER. The V and J ends lost 0 bases and 9 bases respectively, with 15 bases between them. This CDR3 region has 15 residues. The CDR3 DNA is TGCGCCAGCAGCCAAGATCCAACCCAGGGGCGCACCATATATTTT. Protein sequence: CASSQDPTQGRTIYF.

The chain uses TRBV5-6 and TRBJ2-2; D unclear. The length of the CDR3 is 12 residues. With 0 bases removed from V and 6 bases from J, the gap between germline ends came to 3 bases. Per the germline V gene, CDR1 is SGHDT and CDR2 is YYEEEE. The CDR3 bases are TGTGCCAGCAGCTTGGTTGCCGGGGAGCTGTTTTTT. It codes for CASSLVAGELFF.

V gene TRBV5-1 combines with J gene TRBJ2-5; TRBD2 matches at 11 bases. This CDR3 region has 16 residues. Trimming removed 2 bases from V and 1 base from J; junction bases left unmatched: 4. Germline assignment: CDR1 SGHRS and CDR2 YFSETQ. The CDR3 region is CASSLAGTSGQETQYF. The CDR3 nucleotides are TGCGCCAGCAGCTTAGCCGGGACTAGCGGCCAAGAGACCCAGTACTTC.

The chain recombines TRBV4-2 with TRBJ2-7; perhaps D is TRBD1 or TRBD2 (5 bases each). V was clipped by 2 bases and J by 0 bases, with 11 bases between them. The CDR3 has 15 residues. Per the germline V gene, CDR1 is LGHNA and CDR2 is YNFKEQ. The CDR3 DNA is TGTGCCAGCAGCCAAAATACGGGGACCTCCTACGAGCAGTACTTC. It is translated as CASSQNTGTSYEQYF.

This rearrangement joins TRBV3-1 (or the pseudogene TRBV3-2) to TRBJ2-1; D is possibly TRBD2 (6 bases). The CDR3 spans 14 residues. Trimming removed 4 bases at V and 9 bases at J, with 16 bases between. Germline V gives CDR1 LGHDT, CDR2 YNNKEL (reference sequence). Here the CDR3 reads CASSLKAGSREQFF. CDR3 coding DNA: TGTGCCAGCAGCCTAAAAGCCGGGAGCCGTGAGCAGTTCTTC.

The chain couples TRBV19 to TRBJ2-1, with D possibly called TRBD1 or TRBD2 (5 bases each). The CDR3 totals 14 residues. V shed 4 bases and J shed 0 bases, with 7 bases lying between them. Germline V CDR1 and CDR2: LNHDA, SQIVND (reference sequence). This CDR3 is CASSTGRSYNEQFF. As DNA, the CDR3 is TGTGCCAGTAGTACGGGACGCTCCTACAATGAGCAGTTCTTC.

This clone was picked up one time. The chain has TRBV28 and TRBJ2-4; D is possibly TRBD2 (6 bases). Trimming cost V 4 bases and J 6 bases, with 19 bases left between them. In germline, CDR1 is MDHEN, CDR2 SYDVKM. This CDR3 contains 16 residues. The DNA for the CDR3 is TGTGCCAGCAGTTCCTTTAACGGCGGGACGGGAAACATTCAGTACTTC. Encoded protein: CASSSFNGGTGNIQYF.

The gene calls are TRBV2 and TRBJ2-7; no definite D call. This CDR3 contains 12 residues. V shed 5 bases and J shed 4 bases, with 9 bases lying between them. The germline V gene has CDR1 SNHLY and CDR2 FYNNEI. The CDR3 is CASSQDLYEQYF. The CDR3, as DNA: TGTGCCAGCAGTCAAGACCTATACGAGCAGTACTTC.

There are a few counts of this clone. The chain has TRBV18 and TRBJ1-1; D remains ambiguous. The CDR3 totals 14 residues. The ends were cut back, 1 base at V and 2 bases at J, with 8 bases in the middle. The germline CDR1 and CDR2 sequences are KGHSH and LQKENI. DNA for the CDR3: TGTGCCAGCTCACCACTTAGGGTCAACACTGAAGCTTTCTTT. This translates into CASSPLRVNTEAFF.

The chain employs TRBV5-4 and TRBJ2-7; D not resolved. Trimming removed 0 bases from V and 3 bases from J, with 10 bases in between. CDR1 and CDR2 (germline): SGHNT, YYREEE (reference sequence). This CDR3 region has 14 residues. The DNA of the CDR3 is TGTGCCAGCAGCTTGGACGGGCGTATCTACGAGCAGTACTTC. Its translation: CASSLDGRIYEQYF. The whole variable domain, filled in from reference TRBV5-4 and TRBJ2-7, reads ETGVTQSPTHLIKTRGQQVTLRCSSQSGHNTVSWYQQALGQGPQFIFQYYREEENGRGNFPPRFSGLQFPNYSSELNVNALELDDSALYLCASSLDGRIYEQYFGPGTRLTVT.

V is TRBV30 and J is TRBJ2-2; tentatively, D is TRBD2 (6 bases). Germline V gives CDR1 GTSNPN, CDR2 SVGIG (reference sequence). V lost 1 base, J lost 6 bases, and 15 bases lay in between. CDR3 length equals 15 residues. CDR3 sequence: CAWSDGGHFPGELFF. The CDR3, as DNA: TGTGCCTGGAGTGACGGGGGTCATTTCCCCGGGGAGCTGTTTTTT.

CDR3 region: CASSIGSYEQYF. Written as DNA, the CDR3 is TGTGCCAGTAGTATAGGAAGCTACGAGCAGTACTTC. The genes are TRBV19 and TRBJ2-7; D is uncertain. Germline CDR1 reads LNHDA; CDR2 reads SQIVND (reference sequence). The V and J ends lost 1 base and 3 bases respectively, with 4 bases between them. The CDR3 totals 12 residues.

The rearrangement joins TRBV5-1 to TRBJ1-6, with 7 bases identical to TRBD1. The ends lost 4 bases at V and 7 bases at J; junction bases unmatched: 5. Per the germline V gene, CDR1 is SGHRS and CDR2 is YFSETQ. The CDR3 extends over 14 amino acids. The CDR3 bases are TGCGCCAGCAGCCCGGGACAGCCGAATTCACCCCTCCACTTT. Its translation: CASSPGQPNSPLHF.

The chain has TRBV2 and TRBJ1-2, with D possibly matching TRBD1 (6 bases). Trimming shortened V by 8 bases and J by 8 bases, and 15 bases separated the two germline ends. Germline CDR1 SNHLY, CDR2 FYNNEI. The CDR3 loop spans 12 amino acids. The CDR3 region is CASSGGGGGYTF. The CDR3, as DNA: TGTGCCAGCTCGGGCGGGGGGGGCGGCTACACCTTC.

This clone was found once. The J gene is TRBJ2-4, the V gene TRBV7-2, with a weak D call TRBD2 (5 bases). The length of the CDR3 is 14 residues. V lost 4 bases, J lost 5 bases, and 12 bases lay in between. CDR1 and CDR2 from the germline V gene are SGHTA and FQGNSA. The CDR3 protein is CASSSQSGENIQYF. CDR3 bases: TGTGCCAGCAGCTCCCAATCCGGGGAAAACATTCAGTACTTC.

The chain recombines TRBV2 with TRBJ2-5; D unclear. The germline V and J ends were trimmed by 5 bases and 0 bases, with 4 bases remaining between them. Germline assignment: CDR1 SNHLY and CDR2 FYNNEI. The CDR3 covers 12 residues. The CDR3 DNA is TGTGCCAGCAGTCCCAACCAAGAGACCCAGTACTTC. Translation gives CASSPNQETQYF. The full variable domain, rest sourced from reference TRBV2 and TRBJ2-5, is EPEVTQTPSHQVTQMGQEVILRCVPISNHLYFYWYRQILGQKVEFLVSFYNNEISEKSEIFDDQFSVERPDGSNFTLKIRSTKLEDSAMYFCASSPNQETQYFGPGTRLLVL.

The CDR3 DNA follows: TGTGCCACCAGCAGCCCTGACAGGGGAGGGGAAAAACTGTTTTTT. Encoded protein: CATSSPDRGGEKLFF. The chain joins TRBV15 to TRBJ1-4; TRBD1 aligns across 8 bases. There are 15 residues in the CDR3. Germline V gives CDR1 LNHNV, CDR2 YYDKDF (reference sequence). V was clipped by 3 bases and J by 8 bases; unmatched bases: 8.

The genes are TRBV28 and TRBJ1-5; the D is unclear. CDR1 is MDHEN, CDR2 SYDVKM, per germline. The V end was cut by 5 bases, the J end by 3 bases, with 14 bases between. This CDR3 region has 15 residues. The CDR3: CASSLQVGVNQPQHF. The CDR3, as DNA: TGTGCCAGCAGTCTGCAGGTAGGCGTCAATCAGCCCCAGCATTTT.

The chain combines TRBV27 with TRBJ2-1, with D maybe TRBD2 (5 bases). The CDR3 runs to 11 residues. The ends were cut back, 8 bases at V and 6 bases at J, with 8 bases in the middle. Germline loops: CDR1 MNHEY, CDR2 SMNVEV (reference sequence). CDR3 sequence: CASGRPNEQFF. In DNA, the CDR3 is TGTGCCAGCGGGAGACCCAATGAGCAGTTCTTC.

The rearrangement links TRBV5-1 to TRBJ2-1, with D tentatively TRBD2 (5 bases). The V gene lost 0 bases and the J gene lost 2 bases, with 12 bases spanning the gap. The germline V gene encodes CDR1 SGHRS and CDR2 YFSETQ. The CDR3 is 16 amino acids. CDR3 DNA: TGCGCCAGCAGCTTGGTGGAGAGGGCGGCCTACAATGAGCAGTTCTTC. This gives the protein CASSLVERAAYNEQFF.